The entry below gives a single T cell receptor (beta chain) sequence along with its context. Its antigen is still unknown. The data stem from a study of T cell responses to AZD1222 COVID-19 vaccine. Study-level findings and limits: Close to half of spike-specific TCRs reportedly recognize unmutated variant regions.

Measured with immunoSEQ multiplex PCR; TCRdb has only the in-frame clones, and not every one. This table holds 85,000 to 100,000 clones, roughly nine tenths found once. The CDR3 runs to 17 residues. Germline values: CDR1 LNHDA, CDR2 SQIVND (reference sequence). V was shortened by 6 bases and J by 2 bases, with 19 bases between the two germline ends. This receptor was obtained from an adult who received the AZD1222 COVID-19 vaccine. This chain connects TRBV19 to TRBJ2-2; D is perhaps TRBD1 (5 bases). The sequences come from peripheral blood, collected 28 days after the second AZD1222 dose. DNA for the CDR3: TGTGCCAGTAGGGTAGTGAGTTTCAGGGATAACACCGGGGAGCTGTTTTTT. It translates to CASRVVSFRDNTGELFF.